This TCR beta chain was observed in a study of blood T cell repertoires in COVID-19. Measured with immunoSEQ multiplex PCR; TCRdb has only the in-frame clones, and not every one. The sample has more than 100,000 clones; 87% are singletons. There are 15 residues in the CDR3. Germline loops: CDR1 SGHNT, CDR2 YYREEE (reference sequence). The V and J ends lost 3 bases and 2 bases respectively, with 15 bases between them. This TCR derives from a man aged 50 or older in a cohort sampled during active COVID-19. Sequenced input: peripheral blood. V usage is TRBV5-4 and J usage is TRBJ2-7; TRBD1 is a possible D gene (6 bases). DNA for the CDR3: TGTGCCAGCAGCTCAGGGGACCGGACTGCCTACGAGCAGTACTTC. Translating gives CASSSGDRTAYEQYF.